The entry below describes one TCR beta chain. This specimen belongs to a study of blood T cell repertoires in COVID-19. Sequencing was performed with immunoSEQ multiplex PCR; in TCRdb, only in-frame clones are kept and a portion is missing. This sample has approximately 270,000 clones, with 75% to 90% found just once. The study drew participants aged roughly 18 to 95 years from 20 to 30 US areas. CDR3 size: 15 residues. The germline V gene encodes CDR1 LGHDT and CDR2 YNNKEL (reference sequence). V gave up 0 bases and J gave up 3 bases; unmatched junction bases: 3. The clonotype was recovered from a woman younger than 45 with acute COVID-19. The chain joins TRBV3-1 (or the pseudogene TRBV3-2) to TRBJ1-2; 8 nucleotides agree with TRBD1. The sequencing sample was made of PBMCs or T cells enriched from blood (not recorded which). The CDR3 bases are TGTGCCAGCAGCCAAGATACGACAGGGGACTATGGCTACACCTTC. It codes for CASSQDTTGDYGYTF.